This TCR beta chain came from a study of blood T cell repertoires in COVID-19. Across the study: The samples span acute and convalescent COVID-19 from the United States, Italy and Spain. T cells, B-cell-depleted T cells, or PBMCs supplied cDNA or gDNA.

Authors' processing steps: Amplifying reference gene primers gave estimates of nucleated cell counts. Sequencing used immunoSEQ multiplex PCR; TCRdb keeps in-frame clones, though not all of them. V, J and clone size derive from that table, while D and trimming were established from the DNA sequence. Among about 220,000 clones listed, more than 65% were seen once. Germline V gives CDR1 LNHDA, CDR2 SQIVND (reference sequence). Trimming pared 3 bases from V and 2 bases from J, leaving 7 bases between. The CDR3 has 13 residues. The receptor's source is a woman older than 75 with acute or convalescent COVID-19. What was sequenced was peripheral blood. The chain links TRBV19 to TRBJ1-2; D is unclear. This CDR3 is CASSITVNYGYTF. The DNA for the CDR3 is TGTGCCAGTAGTATTACAGTCAACTATGGCTACACCTTC.